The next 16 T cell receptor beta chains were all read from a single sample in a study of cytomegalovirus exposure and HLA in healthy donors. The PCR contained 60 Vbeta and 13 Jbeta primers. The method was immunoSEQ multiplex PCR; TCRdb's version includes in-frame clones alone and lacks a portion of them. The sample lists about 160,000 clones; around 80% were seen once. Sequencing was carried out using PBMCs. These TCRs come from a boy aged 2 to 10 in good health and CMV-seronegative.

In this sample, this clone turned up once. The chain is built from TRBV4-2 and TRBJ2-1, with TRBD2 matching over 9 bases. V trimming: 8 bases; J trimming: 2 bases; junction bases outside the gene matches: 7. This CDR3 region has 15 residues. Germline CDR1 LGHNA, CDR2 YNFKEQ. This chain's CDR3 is CASRPVAGAYNEQFF. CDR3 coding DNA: TGTGCCAGCCGACCGGTAGCGGGGGCCTACAATGAGCAGTTCTTC.

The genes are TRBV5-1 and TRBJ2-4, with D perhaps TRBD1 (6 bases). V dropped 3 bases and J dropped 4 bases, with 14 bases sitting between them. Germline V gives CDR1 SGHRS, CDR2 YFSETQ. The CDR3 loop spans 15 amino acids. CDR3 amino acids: CASSSSQGPKNIQYF. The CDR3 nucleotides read TGCGCCAGCAGCTCCTCCCAGGGGCCAAAAAACATTCAGTACTTC.

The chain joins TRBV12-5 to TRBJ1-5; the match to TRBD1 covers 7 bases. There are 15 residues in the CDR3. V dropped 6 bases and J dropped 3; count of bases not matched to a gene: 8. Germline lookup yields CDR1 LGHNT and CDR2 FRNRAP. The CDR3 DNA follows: TGTGCTAGTGGCCCCGGGACAGCTACCAATCAGCCCCAGCATTTT. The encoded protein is CASGPGTATNQPQHF. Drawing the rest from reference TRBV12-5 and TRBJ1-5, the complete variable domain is DARVTQTPRHKVTEMGQEVTMRCQPILGHNTVFWYRQTMMQGLELLAYFRNRAPLDDSGMPKDRFSAEMPDATLATLKIQPSEPRDSAVYFCASGPGTATNQPQHFGDGTRLSIL.

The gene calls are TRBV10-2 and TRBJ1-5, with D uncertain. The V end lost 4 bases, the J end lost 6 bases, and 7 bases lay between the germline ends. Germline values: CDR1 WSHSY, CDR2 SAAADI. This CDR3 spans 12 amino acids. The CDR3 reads CASSAGGQPQHF. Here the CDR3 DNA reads TGCGCCAGCAGTGCGGGTGGTCAGCCCCAGCATTTT.

In nucleotides, the CDR3 is TGTGCCTGGAGTGTTCCCGGGACAGGGAACATGAACACTGAAGCTTTCTTT. Amino acid sequence: CAWSVPGTGNMNTEAFF. This chain connects TRBV30 to TRBJ1-1; 9 nucleotides align to TRBD1. The V and J ends lost 0 bases and 0 bases, in that order; junction bases with no gene match: 8. There are 17 residues in the CDR3. Germline loops: CDR1 GTSNPN, CDR2 SVGIG (reference sequence).

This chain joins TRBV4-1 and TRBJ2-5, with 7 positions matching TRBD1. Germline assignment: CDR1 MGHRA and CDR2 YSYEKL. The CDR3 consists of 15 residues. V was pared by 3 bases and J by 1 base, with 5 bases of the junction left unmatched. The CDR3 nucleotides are TGCGCCAGCAGCCACTATGGGACAGCCCAAGAGACCCAGTACTTC. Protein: CASSHYGTAQETQYF.

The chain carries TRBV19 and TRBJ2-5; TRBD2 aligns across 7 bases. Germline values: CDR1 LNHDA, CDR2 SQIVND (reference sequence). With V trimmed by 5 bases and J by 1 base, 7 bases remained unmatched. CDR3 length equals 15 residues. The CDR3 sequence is CASSVGGLIQETQYF. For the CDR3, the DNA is TGTGCCAGTAGTGTGGGGGGACTAATCCAAGAGACCCAGTACTTC.

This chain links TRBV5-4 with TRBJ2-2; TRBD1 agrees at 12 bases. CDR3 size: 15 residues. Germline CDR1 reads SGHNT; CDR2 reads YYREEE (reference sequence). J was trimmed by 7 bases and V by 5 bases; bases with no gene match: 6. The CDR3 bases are TGTGCCAGCAGTCCGGGACAGGGGGCTAACGGGGAGCTGTTTTTT. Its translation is CASSPGQGANGELFF.

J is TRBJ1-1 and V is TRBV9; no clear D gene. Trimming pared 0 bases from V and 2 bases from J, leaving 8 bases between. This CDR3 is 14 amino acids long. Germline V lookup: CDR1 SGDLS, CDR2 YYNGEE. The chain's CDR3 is CASSVGGENTEAFF. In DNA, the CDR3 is TGTGCCAGCAGCGTAGGCGGAGAAAACACTGAAGCTTTCTTT.

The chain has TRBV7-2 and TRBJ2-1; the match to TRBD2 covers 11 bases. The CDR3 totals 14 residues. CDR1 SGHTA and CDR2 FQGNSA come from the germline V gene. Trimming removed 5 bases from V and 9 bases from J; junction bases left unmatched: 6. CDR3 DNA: TGTGCCAGCAGCCCGGGACTAGCGGTTCTTGAGCAGTTCTTC. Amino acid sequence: CASSPGLAVLEQFF. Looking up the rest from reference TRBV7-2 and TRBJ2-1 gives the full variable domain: GAGVSQSPSNKVTEKGKDVELRCDPISGHTALYWYRQSLGQGLEFLIYFQGNSAPDKSGLPSDRFSAERTGGSVSTLTIQRTQQEDSAVYLCASSPGLAVLEQFFGPGTRLTVL.

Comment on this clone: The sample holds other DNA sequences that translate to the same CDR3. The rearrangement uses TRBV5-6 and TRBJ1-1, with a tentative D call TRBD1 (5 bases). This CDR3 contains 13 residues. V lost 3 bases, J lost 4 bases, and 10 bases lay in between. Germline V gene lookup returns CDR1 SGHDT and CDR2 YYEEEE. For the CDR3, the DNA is TGTGCCAGCAGCTCGGGGGGGGGCACTGAAGCTTTCTTT. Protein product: CASSSGGGTEAFF.

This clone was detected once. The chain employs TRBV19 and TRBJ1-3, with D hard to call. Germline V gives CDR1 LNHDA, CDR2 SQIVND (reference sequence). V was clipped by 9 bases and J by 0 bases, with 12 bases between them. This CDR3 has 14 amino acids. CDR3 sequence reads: CASSALSSGNTIYF. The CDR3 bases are TGTGCCAGCAGCGCGCTCAGCTCTGGAAACACCATATATTTT.

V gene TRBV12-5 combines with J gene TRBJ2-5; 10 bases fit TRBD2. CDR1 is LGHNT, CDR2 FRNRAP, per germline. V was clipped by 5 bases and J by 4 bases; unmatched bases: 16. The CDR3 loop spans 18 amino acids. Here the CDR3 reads CASGPPAPLAGGTETQYF. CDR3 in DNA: TGTGCTAGTGGTCCCCCAGCCCCCTTAGCGGGAGGCACAGAGACCCAGTACTTC.

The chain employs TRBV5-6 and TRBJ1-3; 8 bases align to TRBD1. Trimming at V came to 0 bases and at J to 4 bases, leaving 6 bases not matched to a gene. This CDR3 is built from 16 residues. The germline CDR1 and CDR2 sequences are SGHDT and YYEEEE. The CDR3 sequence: CASSLGTGIFGNTIYF. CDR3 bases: TGTGCCAGCAGCTTGGGGACAGGGATTTTCGGAAACACCATATATTTT.

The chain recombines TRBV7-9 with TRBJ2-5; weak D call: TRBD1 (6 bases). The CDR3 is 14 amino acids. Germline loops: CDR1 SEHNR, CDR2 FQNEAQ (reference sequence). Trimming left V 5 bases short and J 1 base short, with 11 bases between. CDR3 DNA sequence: TGTGCCAGCAGCCTGACAGGAACCCAAGAGACCCAGTACTTC. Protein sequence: CASSLTGTQETQYF.

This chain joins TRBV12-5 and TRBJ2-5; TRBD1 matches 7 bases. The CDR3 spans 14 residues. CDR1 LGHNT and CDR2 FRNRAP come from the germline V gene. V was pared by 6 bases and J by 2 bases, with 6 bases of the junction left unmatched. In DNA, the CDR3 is TGTGCTAGTGGCCATGGGACAGTTCAAGAGACCCAGTACTTC. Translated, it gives CASGHGTVQETQYF.